This record looks at one TCR beta chain sequence and its context. Its antigen is unidentified. Germline V CDR1 and CDR2: SGDLS, YYNGEE. The V segment lost 3 bases and the J segment 7 bases; nucleotides outside the gene matches: 12. The CDR3 is made up of 18 amino acids. This record belongs to a study of cytomegalovirus exposure and HLA in healthy donors. Study context: From 190 million or so T cells, an earlier analysis saw 110 million or so unique TCR beta sequences. Study-wide results and limits: TRBV6-2, TRBV6-3 and other indistinguishable V segments were excluded.

It was with 60 Vbeta and 13 Jbeta primers that the PCR ran. Here immunoSEQ multiplex PCR was the method, and the copy in TCRdb shows in-frame clones only, minus some. The data contain about 150,000 clones, approximately 74% of them seen just once; the ten biggest clones take up roughly 2%. J is TRBJ2-2 and V is TRBV9; 13 nucleotides line up with TRBD2. The sequence was collected from a man younger than 45 in good health and CMV-seronegative. The sample taken for sequencing was PBMCs. CDR3 protein: CASSALPTSGGAVGELFF. The CDR3 region has the DNA TGTGCCAGCAGCGCACTTCCTACTAGCGGGGGGGCCGTCGGGGAGCTGTTTTTT. Using reference TRBV9 and TRBJ2-2 for the parts outside the CDR3, the full variable domain is DSGVTQTPKHLITATGQRVTLRCSPRSGDLSVYWYQQSLDQGLQFLIQYYNGEERAKGNILERFSAQQFPDLHSELNLSSLELGDSALYFCASSALPTSGGAVGELFFGEGSRLTVL.